This is a list of T cell receptor beta chains from one sample in a study of CD8 T cells in Susac syndrome. Via MiXCR, TCRdb re-called the immunoSEQ multiplex PCR reads, giving one row per CDR3 protein. The sample has 100,000 to 150,000 distinct CDR3 sequences; 80% to 95% are singletons. The sample comprised CD8+ T cells from PBMCs. These receptor sequences come from a human donor with multiple sclerosis. The CDR3 runs from the conserved cysteine through the conserved F or W. D genes are given only for firm matches. Size values are once, few and many counts, or a class for expanded clones, and some rows have none.

size	J	V	D	DNA	CDR3
few	TRBJ2-2	TRBV5-6	-	TGTGCCAGCAGCTTGGCGGGGCCCGGGGAGCTGTTTTTT	CASSLAGPGELFF
-	TRBJ2-7	TRBV24-1	-	TGTGCCACCAGTGATGCCCGGGGCCAGCAGTACTTC	CATSDARGQQYF
-	TRBJ2-3	TRBV7-3	-	TGTGCCAGCAGCTCTGGGGGCGCAGATACGCAGTATTTT	CASSSGGADTQYF
once	TRBJ2-1	TRBV5-1	TRBD1	TGCGCCAGCAGCCCGGGACAGAGAAACTACAATGAGCAGTTCTTC	CASSPGQRNYNEQFF
-	TRBJ2-5	TRBV5-1	-	TGCGCCAGCAGCTTGGAGGCAGGGGAAGAGACCCAGTACTTC	CASSLEAGEETQYF
-	TRBJ2-1	TRBV4-1	-	TGCGCCAGCAGCCAAGGCGCCTTCGGGGAGGTTGAGCAGTTCTTC	CASSQGAFGEVEQFF
-	TRBJ2-7	TRBV5-1	-	TGCGCCAGCAGCCTGTACAGGCTCCCTTCCTACGAGCAGTACTTC	CASSLYRLPSYEQYF
-	TRBJ1-5	TRBV20-1	-	TGCAGTGCTAGAGAAACAGGTTGGAGTCAGCCCCAGCATTTT	CSARETGWSQPQHF
-	TRBJ2-7	TRBV29-1	-	TGCAGCGTCCCTTGGCGGGGCTCCTACGAGCAGTACTTC	CSVPWRGSYEQYF
-	TRBJ2-1	TRBV20-1	TRBD2	TGCAGTGCTAGAGACACTAGCGGAACCTACAATGAGCAGTTCTTC	CSARDTSGTYNEQFF
-	TRBJ2-5	TRBV24-1	-	TGTGCCACCAGTGATTTTGGTATTCAAGAGACCCAGTACTTC	CATSDFGIQETQYF
-	TRBJ2-1	TRBV13	TRBD2	TGTGCCAGCAGCCCGGGACCGGGACTAGCTTTCAATGAGCAGTTCTTC	CASSPGPGLAFNEQFF
-	TRBJ1-5	TRBV3-1	-	TGTGCCAGCAGCCACGGACGGGGGAGGAATCAGCCCCAGCATTTT	CASSHGRGRNQPQHF
once	TRBJ2-3	TRBV24-1	-	TGTGCCACCCCCCTAGGCGGGACAGCCACAGATACGCAGTATTTT	CATPLGGTATDTQYF
-	TRBJ2-4	TRBV3-1	TRBD1	TGTGCCAGCAGCCTTTACTTTATGGGACAGGGAAACATTCAGTACTTC	CASSLYFMGQGNIQYF
once	TRBJ1-2	TRBV6-2/TRBV6-3	-	TGTGCCAGCAGTAAAAACCCGACAGGCGGCTATGGCTACACCTTC	CASSKNPTGGYGYTF
-	TRBJ2-3	TRBV4-1	-	TGCGCCAGCAGCCAAGAAAGGCAGGTGGATAGCACAGATACGCAGTATTTT	CASSQERQVDSTDTQYF
-	TRBJ2-1	TRBV9	TRBD2	TGTGCCAGCAGCCCCCGGACTAGCGGGACGTACAATGAGCAGTTCTTC	CASSPRTSGTYNEQFF
-	TRBJ2-1	TRBV7-8	TRBD2	TGTGCCAGCAGCTGGGGTTTGAGGGTTAGCGGGGCGGTTGAGCAGTTCTTC	CASSWGLRVSGAVEQFF
-	TRBJ1-5	TRBV5-6	-	TGTGCCAGCAGCTTGGGGGGGCACAATCAGCCCCAGCATTTT	CASSLGGHNQPQHF
once	TRBJ2-4	TRBV7-9	-	TGTGCCAGCAGCTCCCCAGCGATGAGAAACATTCAGTACTTC	CASSSPAMRNIQYF
-	TRBJ2-5	TRBV6-1	TRBD1	TGTGCCAGCAGTGAGGAAACAGGGGGACTAGAGACCCAGTACTTC	CASSEETGGLETQYF
-	TRBJ2-7	TRBV19	TRBD2	TGTGCCAGTAAAACTAGCGGGGGCCCCTCCTACGAGCAGTACTTC	CASKTSGGPSYEQYF
-	TRBJ2-4	TRBV4-1	-	TGCGCCAGCAGCCAACTTTTCAAAAACATTCAGTACTTC	CASSQLFKNIQYF
-	TRBJ1-1	TRBV3-1	-	TGTGCCAGCAGCCAAGATATGGGGGTTTGGAACACTGAAGCTTTCTTT	CASSQDMGVWNTEAFF
-	TRBJ2-2	TRBV19	TRBD1	TGTGCCAGTAGTATAGGGGGGACAGCCACCGGGGAGCTGTTTTTT	CASSIGGTATGELFF
-	TRBJ2-6	TRBV7-9	TRBD1	TGTGCCAGCAGCCAAACCGGGACAGGGGCTGGGGCCAACGTCCTGACTTTC	CASSQTGTGAGANVLTF
once	TRBJ1-1	TRBV7-6	-	TGTGCCAGCAGCTTAGATCAGGCGGCTGAAGCTTTCTTT	CASSLDQAAEAFF
-	TRBJ1-2	TRBV9	TRBD1	TGTGCCAGCAGCGTAGCCGGGACAGGGACCAACTATGGCTACACCTTC	CASSVAGTGTNYGYTF
-	TRBJ2-3	TRBV4-2	-	TGTGCCAGCAGCCGGGGGGGCCCCGATACGCAGTATTTT	CASSRGGPDTQYF
-	TRBJ2-3	TRBV27	-	TGTGCCAGCAGTCCGGGGCGGGGACCGTATACGCAGTATTTT	CASSPGRGPYTQYF
-	TRBJ1-5	TRBV5-6	-	TGTGCCAGCAGCTCACAGGGTTGGGGGAGCAATCAGCCCCAGCATTTT	CASSSQGWGSNQPQHF
-	TRBJ2-1	TRBV9	-	TGTGCCAGCAGCGGGACTTCAGGTGAGCAGTTCTTC	CASSGTSGEQFF
-	TRBJ2-7	TRBV9	TRBD1	TGTGCCAGCAGCCTCACCGGGACAGGGCGCGAGCAGTACTTC	CASSLTGTGREQYF
once	TRBJ2-7	TRBV7-7	-	TGTGCCAGCAGCTGGGGGACACACTACGAGCAGTACTTC	CASSWGTHYEQYF
-	TRBJ1-2	TRBV3-1	-	TGTGCCAGCAGCCAAGACAGGGCCGGCCCCCCTGGCTATGGCTACACCTTC	CASSQDRAGPPGYGYTF
-	TRBJ2-1	TRBV9	TRBD2	TGTGCCAGCAGCGAAAGCGGGGGGGCACGAAATGAGCAGTTCTTC	CASSESGGARNEQFF
once	TRBJ1-1	TRBV9	-	TGTGCCAGCAGCGTAGGAGTTAGGGCTGAAGCTTTCTTT	CASSVGVRAEAFF
-	TRBJ2-7	TRBV5-1	TRBD1	TGCGCCAGCAGCTTCGACCTTTCGGACAGGGTACTCTACGAGCAGTACTTC	CASSFDLSDRVLYEQYF
-	TRBJ1-6	TRBV27	-	TGTGCCAGCAGTCCCCCCCCAGGGGTGAATTCACCCCTCCACTTT	CASSPPPGVNSPLHF
-	TRBJ2-5	TRBV5-1	TRBD1	TGCGCCAGCAGCTTGTATGGGACAGGGTCAGAGACCCAGTACTTC	CASSLYGTGSETQYF
-	TRBJ2-1	TRBV12-3/TRBV12-4	-	TGTGCCAGCAGATCGGGGGGCAGCTCCTACAATGAGCAGTTCTTC	CASRSGGSSYNEQFF
-	TRBJ2-1	TRBV5-8	-	TGTGCCAGCAGGACCTCCTACAATGAGCAGTTCTTC	CASRTSYNEQFF
-	TRBJ2-3	TRBV6-2/TRBV6-3	-	TGTGCCAGCCGGCGGACGGAACTAGGGGCCATGGGGGCAGATACGCAGTATTTT	CASRRTELGAMGADTQYF
-	TRBJ1-5	TRBV30	TRBD1	TGTGCATACACAGGGGGCGTGAGCCAGCCCCAGCATTTT	CAYTGGVSQPQHF
-	TRBJ1-1	TRBV5-6	-	TGTGCCAGCAGCTTGGTCGGGTTGAACACTGAAGCTTTCTTT	CASSLVGLNTEAFF
-	TRBJ2-3	TRBV4-1	TRBD2	TGCGCCAGCAGCCAAGGGACGAGCGGGGGGGCTGGAGATACGCAGTATTTT	CASSQGTSGGAGDTQYF
-	TRBJ2-1	TRBV20-1	-	TGCAGTGCTAGGAACTACTGGAATGAGCAGTTCTTC	CSARNYWNEQFF
-	TRBJ1-1	TRBV9	-	TGTGCCAGCAGCGCTCGGGGACAGAACACTGAAGCTTTCTTT	CASSARGQNTEAFF
-	TRBJ1-5	TRBV7-9	TRBD1	TGTGCCAGCAGCTATGGACAGGGGGCCGGACAGCCCCAGCATTTT	CASSYGQGAGQPQHF
-	TRBJ2-1	TRBV7-2	-	TGTGCCAGCAGCTTAGATGCCCCCGAGCAGTTCTTC	CASSLDAPEQFF
-	TRBJ2-3	TRBV24-1	-	TGTGCCACCAGTGATTTGTTCGTGGGCACAGATACGCAGTATTTT	CATSDLFVGTDTQYF